The rows below give T cell receptor beta chains drawn from one sample of a study of CD8+ T cells in alopecia areata. Assay: immunoSEQ multiplex PCR; the TCRdb copy retains only in-frame clones and omits some. The data contain some 200,000 clones, approximately 56% of them singletons. The specimen was CD4+ T cells sorted from blood, collected at week 4, from a patient treated with tofacitinib. These receptors originate from a human donor with alopecia areata. CDR3s include the opening cysteine and the closing phenylalanine or tryptophan. D genes are given only for firm matches. Expanded clones are given a class, and other clones once, few, many or no size at all.

J	size	V	D	DNA	CDR3
TRBJ2-5	-	TRBV5-1	TRBD1	TGCGCCAGCAGCTTCAAGGACAGGATCGAGACCCAGTACTTC	CASSFKDRIETQYF
TRBJ1-6	once	TRBV4-1	-	TGCGCCAGCAGCCCCATCGGGAGGGGCGCGGGTTCACCCCTCCACTTT	CASSPIGRGAGSPLHF
TRBJ1-6	-	TRBV7-9	-	TGTGCCAGCAGCTCTCGCCGGACGGTGAACGGAACTTTTATTTCCCTCCACTTT	CASSSRRTVNGTFISLHF
TRBJ1-5	-	TRBV30	-	TGTGCCTGGAGTGTAGGGCTGGTAAGTCAGCCCCAGCATTTT	CAWSVGLVSQPQHF
TRBJ1-5	-	TRBV7-2	TRBD1	TGTGCCAGCAGCACAAACAGGGGGCAAGGGCCCCAGCATTTT	CASSTNRGQGPQHF
TRBJ1-5	-	TRBV4-1	-	TGCGCCAGCAGCCAAGTAACAGGGAGCAATCAGCCCCAGCATTTT	CASSQVTGSNQPQHF
TRBJ1-2	-	TRBV27	-	TGTGCCAGCAGCCCGAGGCGACAGGAGATCTATGGCTACACCTTC	CASSPRRQEIYGYTF
TRBJ1-6	-	TRBV25-1	-	TGTGCCAGCAGTGCCACGTCTGCCCTCCACTTT	CASSATSALHF
TRBJ2-3	-	TRBV7-3	TRBD2	TGTGCCAGCAGCCTAGGGGGACTAGCGGACACAGATACGCAGTATTTT	CASSLGGLADTDTQYF
TRBJ1-2	-	TRBV30	TRBD1	TGTGCCTGGACGCCCCTCGACAGGGGTAGAGACTATGGCTACACCTTC	CAWTPLDRGRDYGYTF
TRBJ2-3	-	TRBV2	-	TGTGCCAGCAGTGGACGGGACCCACCAGATACGCAGTATTTT	CASSGRDPPDTQYF
TRBJ2-1	-	TRBV2	-	TGTGCCAGCAGGGTTTCTGGGGAGCAGTTCTTC	CASRVSGEQFF
TRBJ2-7	-	TRBV27	TRBD2	TGTGCCAGCAGTTTAGGGACTAGCGGGGGGAACGAGCAGTACTTC	CASSLGTSGGNEQYF
TRBJ2-6	-	TRBV5-1	-	TGCGCCAGCAGCTTGCAGGGAGAAGGGGCCAACGTCCTGACTTTC	CASSLQGEGANVLTF
TRBJ1-3	-	TRBV30	-	TGTGCCTGGAGTGGTGACCCTCGGGACGGAAACACCATATATTTT	CAWSGDPRDGNTIYF
TRBJ2-5	-	TRBV7-2	TRBD2	TGTGCCAGCAGCTTAGCGCGGGGGGGCCGGGAGACCCAGTACTTC	CASSLARGGRETQYF
TRBJ2-7	-	TRBV6-5	-	TGTGCCAGCAGGGACCTTATGGGACCTAAAAACGAGCAGTACTTC	CASRDLMGPKNEQYF
TRBJ2-3	-	TRBV29-1	TRBD2	TGCAGCGCAGGCCAAGCGGGATCAAGCACAGATACGCAGTATTTT	CSAGQAGSSTDTQYF
TRBJ1-2	few	TRBV30	TRBD1	TGTGCCTGGAGCGTTGCCGGGACAGGGGCAGGAGGCTACACCTTC	CAWSVAGTGAGGYTF
TRBJ2-3	-	TRBV15	TRBD2	TGTGCCACCACTAGCGGGGGGAACACAGATACGCAGTATTTT	CATTSGGNTDTQYF
TRBJ1-4	few	TRBV12-5	-	TGTGCTAGTGCCGGCTCGGATGAAAAACTGTTTTTT	CASAGSDEKLFF
TRBJ2-7	-	TRBV29-1	-	TGCAGCGTACGACCGAACGACGAGCAGTACTTC	CSVRPNDEQYF